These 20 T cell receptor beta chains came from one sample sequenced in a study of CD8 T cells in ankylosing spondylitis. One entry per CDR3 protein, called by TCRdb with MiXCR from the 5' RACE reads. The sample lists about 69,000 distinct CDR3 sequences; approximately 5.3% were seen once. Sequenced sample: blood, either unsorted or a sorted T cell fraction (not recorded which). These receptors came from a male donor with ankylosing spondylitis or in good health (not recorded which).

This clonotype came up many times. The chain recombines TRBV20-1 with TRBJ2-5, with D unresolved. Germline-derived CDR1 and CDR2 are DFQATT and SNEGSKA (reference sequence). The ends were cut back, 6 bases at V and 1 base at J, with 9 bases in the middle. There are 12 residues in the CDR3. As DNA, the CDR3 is TGCAGTGCCAGGATAGTCCAAGAGACCCAGTACTTC. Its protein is CSARIVQETQYF.

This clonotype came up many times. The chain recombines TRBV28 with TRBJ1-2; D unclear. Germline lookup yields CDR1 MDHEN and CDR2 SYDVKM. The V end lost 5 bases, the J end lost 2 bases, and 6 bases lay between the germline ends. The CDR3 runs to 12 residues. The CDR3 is CASSPRNYGYTF. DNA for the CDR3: TGTGCCAGCAGTCCCCGGAACTATGGCTACACCTTC.

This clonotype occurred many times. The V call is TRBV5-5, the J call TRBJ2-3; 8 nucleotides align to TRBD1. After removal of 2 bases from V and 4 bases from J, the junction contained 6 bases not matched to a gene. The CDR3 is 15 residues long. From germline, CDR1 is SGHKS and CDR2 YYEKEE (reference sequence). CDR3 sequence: CASSLGTGVADTQYF. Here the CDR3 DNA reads TGTGCCAGCAGCTTAGGGACAGGCGTAGCAGATACGCAGTATTTT.

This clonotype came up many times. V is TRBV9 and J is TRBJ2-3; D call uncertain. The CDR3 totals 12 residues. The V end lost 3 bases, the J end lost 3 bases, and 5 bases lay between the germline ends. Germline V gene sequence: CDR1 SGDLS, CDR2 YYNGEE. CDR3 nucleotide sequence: TGTGCCAGCAGCGACTTAACAGATACGCAGTATTTT. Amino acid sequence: CASSDLTDTQYF.

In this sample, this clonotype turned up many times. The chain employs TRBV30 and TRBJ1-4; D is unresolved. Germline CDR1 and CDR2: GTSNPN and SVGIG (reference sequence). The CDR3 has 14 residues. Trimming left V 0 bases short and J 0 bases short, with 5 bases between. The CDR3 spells CAWSVETTNEKLFF. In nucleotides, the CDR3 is TGTGCCTGGAGTGTTGAGACAACTAATGAAAAACTGTTTTTT.

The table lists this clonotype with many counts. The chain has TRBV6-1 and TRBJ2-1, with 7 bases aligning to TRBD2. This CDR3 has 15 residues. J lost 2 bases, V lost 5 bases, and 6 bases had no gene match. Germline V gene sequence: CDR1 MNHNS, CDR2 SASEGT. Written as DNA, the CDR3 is TGTGCCAGCAGTAATCGGGGGGTCGCCTACAATGAGCAGTTCTTC. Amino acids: CASSNRGVAYNEQFF.

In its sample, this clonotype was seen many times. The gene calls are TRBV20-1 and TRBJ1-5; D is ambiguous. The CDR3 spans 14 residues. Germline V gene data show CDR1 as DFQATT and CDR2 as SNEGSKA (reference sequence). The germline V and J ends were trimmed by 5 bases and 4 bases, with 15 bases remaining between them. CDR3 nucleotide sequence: TGCAGTGCTTCAGGAGTCGGCCGAAATCAGCCCCAGCATTTT. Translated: CSASGVGRNQPQHF.

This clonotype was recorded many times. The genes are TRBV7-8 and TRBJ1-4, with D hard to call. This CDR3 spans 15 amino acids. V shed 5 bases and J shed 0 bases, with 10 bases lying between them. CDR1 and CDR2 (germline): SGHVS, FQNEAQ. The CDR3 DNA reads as TGTGCCAGCAGCCCCCTTATTGCAACTAATGAAAAACTGTTTTTT. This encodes CASSPLIATNEKLFF. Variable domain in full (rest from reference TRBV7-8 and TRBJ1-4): GAGVSQSPRYKVAKRGQDVALRCDPISGHVSLFWYQQALGQGPEFLTYFQNEAQLDKSGLPSDRFFAERPEGSVSTLKIQRTQQEDSAVYLCASSPLIATNEKLFFGSGTQLSVL.

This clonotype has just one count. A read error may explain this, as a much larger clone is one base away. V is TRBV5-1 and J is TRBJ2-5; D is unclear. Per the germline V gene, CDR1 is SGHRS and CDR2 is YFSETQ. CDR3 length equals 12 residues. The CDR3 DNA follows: TGCGTCAGCAGCTCGGAACAAGAGACCCAGTACTTC. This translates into CVSSSEQETQYF. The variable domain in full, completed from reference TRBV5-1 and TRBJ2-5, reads KAGVTQTPRYLIKTRGQQVTLSCSPISGHRSVSWYQQTPGQGLQFLFEYFSETQRNKGNFPGRFSGRQFSNSRSEMNVSTLELGDSALYLCVSSSEQETQYFGPGTRLLVL.

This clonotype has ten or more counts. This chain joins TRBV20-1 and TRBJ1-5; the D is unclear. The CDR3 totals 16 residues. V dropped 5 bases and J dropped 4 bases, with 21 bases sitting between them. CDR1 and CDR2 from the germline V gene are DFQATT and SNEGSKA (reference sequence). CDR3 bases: TGCAGTGCTCTGCAAACCCCCCACATCGCGAATCAGCCCCAGCATTTT. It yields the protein CSALQTPHIANQPQHF.

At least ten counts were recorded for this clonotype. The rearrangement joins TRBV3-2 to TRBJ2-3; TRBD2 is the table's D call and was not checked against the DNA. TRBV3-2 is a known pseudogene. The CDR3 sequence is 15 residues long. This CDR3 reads CASSPTSWGTDTQYF. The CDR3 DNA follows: TGTGCCAGCAGCCCCACTAGCTGGGGCACAGATACGCAGTATTTT.

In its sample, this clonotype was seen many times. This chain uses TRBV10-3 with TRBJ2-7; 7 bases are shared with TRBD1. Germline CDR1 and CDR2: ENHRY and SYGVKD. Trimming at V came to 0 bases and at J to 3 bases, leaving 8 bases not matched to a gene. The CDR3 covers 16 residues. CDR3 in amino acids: CAISESWDSLSYEQYF. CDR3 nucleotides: TGTGCCATCAGTGAGTCGTGGGACAGCTTAAGCTACGAGCAGTACTTC.

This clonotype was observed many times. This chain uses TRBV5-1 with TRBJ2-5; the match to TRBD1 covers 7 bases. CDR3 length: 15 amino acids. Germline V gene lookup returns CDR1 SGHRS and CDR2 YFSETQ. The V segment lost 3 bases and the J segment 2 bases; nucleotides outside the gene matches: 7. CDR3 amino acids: CASSWGQFQQETQYF. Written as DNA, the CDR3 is TGCGCCAGCAGCTGGGGACAGTTTCAACAAGAGACCCAGTACTTC. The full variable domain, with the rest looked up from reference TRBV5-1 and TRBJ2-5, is KAGVTQTPRYLIKTRGQQVTLSCSPISGHRSVSWYQQTPGQGLQFLFEYFSETQRNKGNFPGRFSGRQFSNSRSEMNVSTLELGDSALYLCASSWGQFQQETQYFGPGTRLLVL.

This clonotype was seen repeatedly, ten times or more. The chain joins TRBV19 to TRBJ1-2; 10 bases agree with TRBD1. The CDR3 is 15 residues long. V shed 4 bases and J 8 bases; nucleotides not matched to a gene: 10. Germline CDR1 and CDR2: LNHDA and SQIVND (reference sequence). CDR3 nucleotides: TGTGCCAGTAGTACCAACTCGGGACAGGGGCGCGGCTACACCTTC. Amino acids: CASSTNSGQGRGYTF.

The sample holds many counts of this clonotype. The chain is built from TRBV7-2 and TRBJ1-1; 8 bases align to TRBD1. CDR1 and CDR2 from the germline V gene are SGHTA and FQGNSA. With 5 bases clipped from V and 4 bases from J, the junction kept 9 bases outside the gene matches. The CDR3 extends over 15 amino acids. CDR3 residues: CASSTSTGEFTEAFF. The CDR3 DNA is TGTGCCAGCAGCACATCGACAGGGGAGTTCACTGAAGCTTTCTTT.

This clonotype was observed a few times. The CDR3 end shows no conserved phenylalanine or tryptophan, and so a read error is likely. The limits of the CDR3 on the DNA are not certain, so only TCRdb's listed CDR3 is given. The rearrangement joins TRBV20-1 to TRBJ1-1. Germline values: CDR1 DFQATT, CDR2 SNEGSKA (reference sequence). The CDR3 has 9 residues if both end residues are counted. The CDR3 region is CSAHLGLIA.

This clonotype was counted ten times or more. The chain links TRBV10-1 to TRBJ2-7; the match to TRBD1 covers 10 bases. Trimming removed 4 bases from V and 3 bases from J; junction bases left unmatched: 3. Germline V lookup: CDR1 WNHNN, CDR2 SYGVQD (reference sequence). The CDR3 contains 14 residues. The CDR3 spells CASSAGQGNYEQYF. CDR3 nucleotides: TGCGCCAGCAGTGCGGGACAGGGGAACTACGAGCAGTACTTC.

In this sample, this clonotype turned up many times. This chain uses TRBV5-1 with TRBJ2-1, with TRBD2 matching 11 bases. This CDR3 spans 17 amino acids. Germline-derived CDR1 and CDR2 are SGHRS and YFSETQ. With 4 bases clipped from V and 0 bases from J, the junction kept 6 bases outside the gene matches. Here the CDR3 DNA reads TGCGCCAGCAGCCCCCGACTAGCGGGGCCCTCCTACAATGAGCAGTTCTTC. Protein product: CASSPRLAGPSYNEQFF.

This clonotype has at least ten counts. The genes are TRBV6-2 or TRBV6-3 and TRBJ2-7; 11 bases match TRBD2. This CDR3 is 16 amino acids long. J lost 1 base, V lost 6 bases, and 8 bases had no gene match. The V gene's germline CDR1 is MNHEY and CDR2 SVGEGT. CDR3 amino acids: CASRSTSGGFSYEQYF. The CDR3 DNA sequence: TGTGCCAGCAGGTCAACTAGCGGGGGTTTTTCCTACGAGCAGTACTTC.

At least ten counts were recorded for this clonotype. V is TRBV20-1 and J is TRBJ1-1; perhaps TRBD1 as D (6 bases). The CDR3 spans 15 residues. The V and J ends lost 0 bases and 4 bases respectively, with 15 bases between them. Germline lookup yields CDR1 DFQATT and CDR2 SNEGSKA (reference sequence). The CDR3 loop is CSARDYPQGPTEAFF. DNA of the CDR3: TGCAGTGCTAGAGATTACCCCCAGGGGCCCACTGAAGCTTTCTTT.